These 31 T cell receptor beta chains came from one sample sequenced in a study of T cells in Graves' hyperthyroidism and ophthalmopathy. RNA transcripts served as the template for amplifying TCR beta CDR3 regions. A first-round RT-PCR of the TCR CDR3 used the HTBI primer set. MiXCR was run by TCRdb on the multiplex PCR reads, yielding one entry per CDR3 protein. The table records hundreds of thousands of distinct CDR3 sequences, roughly 15% of them present only once. The specimen was blood. The receptors were gathered from a man between 18 and 35 years old with Graves' ophthalmopathy.

CDR3 bases: TGCAGTGCTAGACCACCCAGGGGCGGTGCGGGGGGGACCGGGGAGCTGTTTTTT. As protein: CSARPPRGGAGGTGELFF. The chain recombines TRBV20-1 with TRBJ2-2; 9 bases agree with TRBD2. The trim removed 2 bases at V and 5 bases at J, leaving 15 bases unmatched. The CDR3 length is 18 residues. Germline CDR1 DFQATT, CDR2 SNEGSKA (reference sequence).

The sample holds a few counts of this clonotype. V usage is TRBV13 and J usage is TRBJ1-6; D is perhaps TRBD1 (6 bases). CDR1 is PRHDT and CDR2 is FYEKMQ in the germline V gene (reference sequence). The CDR3 runs 15 residues. The ends were cut back, 5 bases at V and 10 bases at J, with 18 bases in the middle. The CDR3 sequence: CASSEGGGRLSPLHF. The CDR3 DNA follows: TGTGCCAGCAGCGAGGGGGGAGGGCGTTTATCACCCCTCCACTTT.

Notes on this clonotype: The junction departs from the called germline gene at one end, perhaps through a read error. The rearrangement uses TRBV29-1 and TRBJ1-1; 8 nucleotides line up with TRBD1. Germline CDR1 and CDR2: SQVTM and ANQGSEA. The CDR3 has 13 amino acids. The CDR3: CSAGQGWNTETFF. CDR3 DNA: TGCAGCGCCGGACAGGGTTGGAACACTGAAACTTTCTTT.

This clonotype showed up many times. This chain links TRBV6-2 or TRBV6-3 with TRBJ2-3; no clear D gene. Germline CDR1 MNHEY, CDR2 SVGEGT. CDR3 size: 14 residues. Trimming cost V 6 bases and J 1 base, with 11 bases left between them. The CDR3 nucleotides are TGTGCCAGCAGCTCTACCCGGGGCACAGATACGCAGTATTTT. It codes for CASSSTRGTDTQYF.

The chain links TRBV20-1 to TRBJ2-7; TRBD1 is a possible D gene (5 bases). CDR1 is DFQATT, CDR2 SNEGSKA, per germline (reference sequence). V was clipped by 3 bases and J by 2 bases, with 11 bases between them. CDR3 length: 13 residues. The CDR3 spells CSASRQGTYEQYF. CDR3 sequence (DNA): TGCAGTGCTAGTCGCCAGGGAACCTACGAGCAGTACTTC.

Ten or more counts support this clonotype. The chain uses TRBV10-1 and TRBJ2-7, with 11 bases lining up with TRBD1. Germline CDR1 is WNHNN and CDR2 is SYGVQD (reference sequence). This CDR3 has 15 residues. Trimming removed 9 bases from V and 5 bases from J; junction bases left unmatched: 12. In DNA, the CDR3 is TGCGCCAGATCCAGAGGACAGGGGGCAAGGAACGAGCAGTACTTC. As protein: CARSRGQGARNEQYF.

This clonotype showed up just a few times. The chain employs TRBV15 and TRBJ1-3; TRBD1 aligns across 11 bases. The length of the CDR3 is 15 residues. Germline assignment: CDR1 LNHNV and CDR2 YYDKDF (reference sequence). The V segment lost 4 bases and the J segment 3 bases; nucleotides outside the gene matches: 2. The CDR3 DNA is TGTGCCACCAGCATGGACAGGGGGCTTGGAAACACCATATATTTT. Its protein product is CATSMDRGLGNTIYF.

In this sample, this clonotype turned up many times. The chain uses TRBV9 and TRBJ2-7, with D perhaps TRBD1 (6 bases). V was clipped by 0 bases and J by 1 base, with 11 bases between them. This CDR3 has 15 residues. Germline loops: CDR1 SGDLS, CDR2 YYNGEE. In DNA, the CDR3 is TGTGCCAGCAGCGTAGAACAGGGTGGTTCCTACGAGCAGTACTTC. Amino acid sequence: CASSVEQGGSYEQYF.

This clonotype occurred many times. This chain's CDR3 is CASTYSVNTEAFF. Written as DNA, the CDR3 is TGTGCCAGCACCTACTCCGTGAACACTGAAGCTTTCTTT. The J gene is TRBJ1-1, the V gene TRBV6-1; D gene uncertain. From germline, CDR1 is MNHNS and CDR2 SASEGT. The CDR3 has 13 amino acids. Trimming took 7 bases from V and 0 from J, leaving 9 bases between them.

This clonotype was counted many times. V usage is TRBV6-9 and J usage is TRBJ1-2; D gene ambiguous. This CDR3 contains 12 residues. Germline V gene lookup returns CDR1 MNHGY and CDR2 SVAAGI. Trimming shortened V by 8 bases and J by 8 bases, and 15 bases separated the two germline ends. The CDR3 bases are TGTGCCAGCGCTGGCCCTATGGGAGGCTACACCTTC. It specifies CASAGPMGGYTF.

This clonotype was observed at least ten times. The J gene is TRBJ2-5, the V gene TRBV11-2, with D possibly being TRBD1 or TRBD2 (8 bases each). This CDR3 is built from 14 residues. Looked up from germline, CDR1 is SGHAT and CDR2 is FQNNGV. Trimming left V 4 bases short and J 5 bases short, with 14 bases between. The CDR3 DNA is TGTGCCAGCAGCTCCGGGAGGGACAGGGAGACCCAGTACTTC. Protein product: CASSSGRDRETQYF.

This chain connects TRBV19 to TRBJ2-1, with 7 nucleotides matching TRBD2. There are 13 residues in the CDR3. Germline assignment: CDR1 LNHDA and CDR2 SQIVND (reference sequence). The V gene end was trimmed by 4 bases and the J gene end by 6 bases; junction bases not matched to a gene: 3. CDR3 sequence: CASSKWGGNEQFF. DNA of the CDR3: TGTGCCAGTAGTAAGTGGGGGGGCAATGAGCAGTTCTTC.

This clonotype has ten or more counts. This sequence joins TRBV15 and TRBJ2-3; 8 nucleotides align to TRBD2. The J segment lost 6 bases and the V segment lost 0 bases, leaving 17 bases of the junction unmatched. The CDR3 is made up of 19 amino acids. The germline V gene has CDR1 LNHNV and CDR2 YYDKDF (reference sequence). For the CDR3, the DNA is TGTGCCACCAGCAGAGATAGCCCTACCGGGACTAGAAGGATGGATACGCAGTATTTT. Residues: CATSRDSPTGTRRMDTQYF. The variable domain in full, completed from reference TRBV15 and TRBJ2-3, reads DAMVIQNPRYQVTQFGKPVTLSCSQTLNHNVMYWYQQKSSQAPKLLFHYYDKDFNNEADTPDNFQSRRPNTSFCFLDIRSPGLGDTAMYLCATSRDSPTGTRRMDTQYFGPGTRLTVL.

This clonotype was seen at least ten times. V usage is TRBV12-3 or TRBV12-4 and J usage is TRBJ2-1, with 10 bases lining up with TRBD2. This CDR3 is built from 18 residues. With V trimmed by 5 bases and J by 1 base, 11 bases remained unmatched. The CDR3 DNA reads as TGTGCCAGCAGTCCAGGACTAGCGGTTCGTCGGTCCTACAATGAGCAGTTCTTC. Translating gives CASSPGLAVRRSYNEQFF.

This clonotype was seen repeatedly, ten times or more. The genes are TRBV27 and TRBJ1-1, with 8 positions matching TRBD1. The CDR3 spans 15 residues. V dropped 3 bases and J dropped 3; count of bases not matched to a gene: 6. Germline V CDR1 and CDR2: MNHEY, SMNVEV (reference sequence). Here the CDR3 reads CASSLTGADYTEAFF. The CDR3 nucleotides are TGTGCCAGCAGTTTGACAGGGGCGGATTACACTGAAGCTTTCTTT.

At least ten counts were recorded for this clonotype. The V call is TRBV30, the J call TRBJ1-2; maybe TRBD1 (5 bases). CDR1 GTSNPN and CDR2 SVGIG come from the germline V gene (reference sequence). Trimming cost V 0 bases and J 4 bases, with 12 bases left between them. This CDR3 is 14 amino acids long. The CDR3 reads CAWSVRGGGYGYTF. CDR3 nucleotides: TGTGCCTGGAGTGTACGTGGGGGAGGCTATGGCTACACCTTC.

This clonotype has a count of ten or more. The chain couples TRBV18 to TRBJ2-5, with 10 bases aligning to TRBD2. CDR3 length equals 16 residues. The germline V gene encodes CDR1 KGHSH and CDR2 LQKENI. With 3 bases clipped from V and 2 bases from J, the junction kept 6 bases outside the gene matches. The CDR3 spells CASSPSSGSQQETQYF. As DNA, the CDR3 is TGTGCCAGCTCACCTTCTAGCGGGAGCCAACAAGAGACCCAGTACTTC.

The V call is TRBV7-9, the J call TRBJ2-7; 7 bases are a match to TRBD1. CDR1 SEHNR and CDR2 FQNEAQ come from the germline V gene (reference sequence). With V trimmed by 4 bases and J by 6 bases, 9 bases remained unmatched. This CDR3 comprises 14 residues. The CDR3 protein is CASSSGTVGGEQYF. In DNA, the CDR3 is TGTGCCAGCAGCTCTGGGACAGTGGGCGGCGAGCAGTACTTC.

This clonotype showed up many times. The chain has TRBV7-9 and TRBJ2-5, with a weak D call TRBD1 (7 bases). Germline-derived CDR1 and CDR2 are SEHNR and FQNEAQ (reference sequence). Trimming took 2 bases from V and 4 from J, leaving 17 bases between them. CDR3 length equals 16 residues. CDR3 residues: CASSLIHDREAETQYF. The DNA for the CDR3 is TGTGCCAGCAGCTTAATTCACGACAGGGAGGCAGAGACCCAGTACTTC.

The sample holds many counts of this clonotype. The J gene is TRBJ1-1, the V gene TRBV6-1; D uncertain. Deletions cut 6 bases from V and 0 bases from J, with 11 bases between. This CDR3 contains 14 residues. The germline V gene encodes CDR1 MNHNS and CDR2 SASEGT. CDR3 DNA: TGTGCCAGCAGAATCAGTGGGGTGAACACTGAAGCTTTCTTT. Its translation is CASRISGVNTEAFF.

The sample holds many counts of this clonotype. The chain uses TRBV5-8 and TRBJ1-1; no firm D call. Trimming pared 0 bases from V and 1 base from J, leaving 10 bases between. Per germline, CDR1 SGHTS and CDR2 YDEGEE. The CDR3 totals 15 residues. In DNA, the CDR3 is TGTGCCAGCAGCTTGGATGTGACTCAGAACACTGAAGCTTTCTTT. This translates into CASSLDVTQNTEAFF.

There are a few counts of this clonotype. The chain joins TRBV19 to TRBJ2-7; D is unresolved. This CDR3 is built from 14 residues. Per the germline V gene, CDR1 is LNHDA and CDR2 is SQIVND (reference sequence). The ends were cut back, 5 bases at V and 5 bases at J, with 16 bases in the middle. The CDR3 coding sequence is TGTGCCAGTAGTCAAGCTTGGGATGCCCACGAGCAGTACTTC. Encoded protein: CASSQAWDAHEQYF.

This clonotype was seen a few times. The rearrangement links TRBV7-2 to TRBJ1-2; 9 nucleotides align to TRBD1. V was pared by 6 bases and J by 4 bases, with 3 bases of the junction left unmatched. The CDR3 runs 13 residues. Per the germline V gene, CDR1 is SGHTA and CDR2 is FQGNSA. The chain's CDR3 is CASRATGGYGYTF. The CDR3, as DNA: TGTGCCAGCAGAGCGACAGGGGGCTATGGCTACACCTTC.

Many counts were recorded for this clonotype. One end of the junction varies from germline; a read error may be responsible. The chain has TRBV7-9 and TRBJ1-2; D gene ambiguous. The germline CDR1 and CDR2 sequences are SEHNR and FQNEAQ (reference sequence). The CDR3 sequence is 13 residues long. The CDR3 reads CASNLVDNYGYTF. The CDR3 DNA follows: TGTGCCAGCAACTTAGTGGACAACTATGGCTACACCTTC.

This clonotype was seen at least ten times. This sequence joins TRBV9 and TRBJ1-2, with unresolved D. The germline V gene encodes CDR1 SGDLS and CDR2 YYNGEE. CDR3 length: 14 amino acids. V was cut by 0 bases and J by 2 bases, with 8 bases left in between. As DNA, the CDR3 is TGTGCCAGCAGCGTAGCTATGGCAAACTATGGCTACACCTTC. Translation: CASSVAMANYGYTF.

This clonotype has ten or more counts. This chain uses TRBV6-1 with TRBJ2-1, with 10 bases aligning to TRBD2. The CDR3 sequence is 18 residues long. V lost 5 bases to trimming and J lost 4 bases; unmatched junction nucleotides: 14. Looked up from germline, CDR1 is MNHNS and CDR2 is SASEGT. The CDR3 DNA sequence: TGTGCCAGCAGTTCCCTGACTAGCGGGCGGGGAACTTACAATGAGCAGTTCTTC. It is translated as CASSSLTSGRGTYNEQFF.

This clonotype appeared many times. The chain is built from TRBV12-3 or TRBV12-4 and TRBJ2-5; 9 bases agree with TRBD1. The CDR3 extends over 15 amino acids. The trim removed 5 bases at V and 4 bases at J, leaving 8 bases unmatched. The CDR3 nucleotides are TGTGCCAGCAGTGAACTCGGACAGGGGCCAGAGACCCAGTACTTC. As protein: CASSELGQGPETQYF.

This clonotype was observed at least ten times. The chain uses TRBV2 and TRBJ2-1, with D possibly being TRBD2 (6 bases). Trimming removed 8 bases at V and 9 bases at J, with 20 bases between. CDR1 is SNHLY, CDR2 FYNNEI, per germline. The CDR3 extends over 14 amino acids. The CDR3 sequence is CASSRDLASPEQFF. CDR3 DNA: TGTGCCAGCTCGCGGGACCTAGCCTCCCCTGAGCAGTTCTTC.

This clonotype was found many times. The rearrangement uses TRBV5-5 and TRBJ2-3; the D is unclear. The CDR3 runs to 16 residues. Germline-derived CDR1 and CDR2 are SGHKS and YYEKEE (reference sequence). Between the trimmed V and J ends, which lost 1 base and 2 bases, there was a span of 14 bases. The CDR3 is CASSLILWEATDTQYF. The DNA of the CDR3 is TGTGCCAGCAGCTTGATCCTCTGGGAAGCCACAGATACGCAGTATTTT.

CDR3 in DNA: TGTGCCATCAGTCCGGGACAGGGGGTGACCGATCAGCCCCAGCATTTT. This codes for CAISPGQGVTDQPQHF. J is TRBJ1-5 and V is TRBV10-3, with TRBD1 matching over 11 bases. Germline CDR1 ENHRY, CDR2 SYGVKD. Unmatched junction bases numbered 8, after V lost 5 bases and J lost 5 bases. The CDR3 is 16 residues long.

The chain recombines TRBV19 with TRBJ1-3; a possible D gene is TRBD1 (5 bases). Trimming stripped 6 bases from V and 0 bases from J, with 9 bases between. Germline-derived CDR1 and CDR2 are LNHDA and SQIVND (reference sequence). The CDR3 consists of 14 residues. The CDR3 nucleotides read TGTGCCAGTAGCTGGACAAGCTCTGGAAACACCATATATTTT. Amino acid sequence: CASSWTSSGNTIYF. The full variable domain, completed using reference TRBV19 and TRBJ1-3, is DGGITQSPKYLFRKEGQNVTLSCEQNLNHDAMYWYRQDPGQGLRLIYYSQIVNDFQKGDIAEGYSVSREKKESFPLTVTSAQKNPTAFYLCASSWTSSGNTIYFGEGSWLTVV.